The next 27 T cell receptor beta chains were all read from a single sample in a study of T cells in Graves' hyperthyroidism and ophthalmopathy. Template material for amplifying TCR beta CDR3 regions consisted of RNA transcripts. HTBI primers were the set used in a first-round RT-PCR of the TCR CDR3. TCRdb redid the calling of the multiplex PCR reads with MiXCR, one entry per CDR3 protein. The repertoire holds under 350,000 distinct CDR3 sequences, with about 20% as singletons. Sample: blood. The receptor source for this set is a woman in her 50s with Graves' hyperthyroidism.

Concerning this clonotype: One end of the junction does not line up with germline, which may come from a read error. The rearrangement joins TRBV5-1 to TRBJ2-1, with 9 nucleotides matching TRBD1. This CDR3 has 16 residues. Germline V lookup: CDR1 SGHRS, CDR2 YFSETQ. The CDR3 sequence is CASSQSPGTGINEQSF. In DNA, the CDR3 is TGCGCCAGCAGCCAGAGTCCCGGGACAGGGATCAATGAGCAGTCCTTC.

There are many counts of this clonotype. The chain joins TRBV11-2 to TRBJ2-5; unclear D gene. Germline V gene sequence: CDR1 SGHAT, CDR2 FQNNGV. Trimming shortened V by 1 base and J by 1 base, and 7 bases separated the two germline ends. The CDR3 is 14 residues long. CDR3 coding DNA: TGTGCCAGCAGCTTAGGGCAGATCCAAGAGACCCAGTACTTC. Protein product: CASSLGQIQETQYF. Based on the CDR3 plus reference TRBV11-2 and TRBJ2-5, the full variable domain is EAGVAQSPRYKIIEKRQSVAFWCNPISGHATLYWYQQILGQGPKLLIQFQNNGVVDDSQLPKDRFSAERLKGVDSTLKIQPAKLEDSAVYLCASSLGQIQETQYFGPGTRLLVL.

The chain combines TRBV12-3 or TRBV12-4 with TRBJ2-2; D is uncertain. Trimming stripped 1 base from V and 1 base from J, with 10 bases between. The CDR3 loop spans 16 amino acids. CDR3 amino acids: CASSLGVALNTGELFF. For the CDR3, the DNA is TGTGCCAGCAGTTTAGGGGTCGCTTTGAACACCGGGGAGCTGTTTTTT.

This clonotype was observed a single time. The V gene is TRBV6-5, the J gene TRBJ1-2; D remains unclear. The V end lost 0 bases, the J end lost 0 bases, and 11 bases lay between the germline ends. From germline, CDR1 is MNHEY and CDR2 SVGAGI. This CDR3 spans 16 amino acids. CDR3 residues: CASSYSSALANYGYTF. The DNA for the CDR3 is TGTGCCAGCAGTTACTCATCGGCCTTAGCTAACTATGGCTACACCTTC.

J is TRBJ1-2 and V is TRBV7-2; D unclear. CDR1 and CDR2 (germline): SGHTA, FQGNSA. The CDR3 spans 15 residues. The ends were cut back, 5 bases at V and 8 bases at J, with 21 bases in the middle. Here the CDR3 DNA reads TGTGCCAGCAGCCTTGCGGGAATGGACGCTGGGGGCTACACCTTC. This codes for CASSLAGMDAGGYTF.

This clonotype was recorded at least ten times. The J gene is TRBJ2-3, the V gene TRBV7-3; D is tentatively TRBD1 or TRBD2 (6 bases each). Trimming took off 3 bases at V and 5 bases at J, with 12 bases between the two ends. This CDR3 has 14 amino acids. CDR1 is SGHTA and CDR2 is FQGTGA in the germline V gene. In DNA, the CDR3 is TGTGCCAGCAGCTTGGCCGGGGGCCGAGATACGCAGTATTTT. Translation gives CASSLAGGRDTQYF.

This clonotype was found many times. This chain's CDR3 is CASSQLDSLRNGYTF. DNA for the CDR3: TGTGCCAGCAGCCAACTAGACAGCCTTCGCAACGGCTACACCTTC. This chain joins TRBV3-1 and TRBJ1-2, with TRBD1 as a possible D gene (5 bases). The germline V gene has CDR1 LGHDT and CDR2 YNNKEL (reference sequence). Trimming took 2 bases from V and 8 from J, leaving 18 bases between them. The length of the CDR3 is 15 residues.

This chain connects TRBV5-1 to TRBJ1-6; tentative D call: TRBD1 (6 bases). V was trimmed by 6 bases and J by 9 bases, leaving 19 bases between them. There are 15 residues in the CDR3. The germline CDR1 and CDR2 sequences are SGHRS and YFSETQ. CDR3 sequence: CASTFGGQGSSPLHF. DNA for the CDR3: TGCGCCAGCACCTTCGGAGGGCAGGGGAGTTCACCCCTCCACTTT.

Ten or more counts support this clonotype. The chain joins TRBV12-3 or TRBV12-4 to TRBJ1-1; D not resolved. Trimming removed 2 bases from V and 6 bases from J, with 7 bases in between. This CDR3 spans 12 amino acids. The CDR3 loop reads CASSLLGAEAFF. The CDR3, as DNA: TGTGCCAGCAGTTTATTGGGTGCTGAAGCTTTCTTT.

This clonotype was found a few times. One junction end does not reproduce the germline sequence, and a read error may be involved. The chain has TRBV30 and TRBJ2-1, with 8 positions matching TRBD1. This CDR3 region has 16 residues. CDR1 is GTSNPN, CDR2 SVGIG, per germline (reference sequence). CDR3 DNA: TGTGCCCGGAGCCCCCCGGGACAGGTGATCTACAATGAGCAGTTCTTC. Amino acids: CARSPPGQVIYNEQFF. The variable domain in full, completed from reference TRBV30 and TRBJ2-1, reads SQTIHQWPATLVQPVGSPLSLECTVEGTSNPNLYWYRQAAGRGLQLLFYSVGIGQISSEVPQNLSASRPQDRQFILSSKKLLLSDSGFYLCARSPPGQVIYNEQFFGPGTRLTVL.

This clonotype showed up just a few times. CDR3 in amino acids: CAWSLSGGYGYTF. The DNA for the CDR3 is TGTGCCTGGAGTTTAAGTGGGGGCTATGGCTACACCTTC. The genes are TRBV30 and TRBJ1-2, with D perhaps TRBD1 (5 bases). With 2 bases removed from V and 4 bases from J, the gap between germline ends came to 11 bases. This CDR3 spans 13 amino acids. The V gene's germline CDR1 is GTSNPN and CDR2 SVGIG (reference sequence).

This clonotype occurred a few times. The chain carries TRBV20-1 and TRBJ2-7, with 7 bases lining up with TRBD1. CDR3 length: 13 amino acids. With 6 bases clipped from V and 5 bases from J, the junction kept 10 bases outside the gene matches. Germline CDR1 and CDR2: DFQATT and SNEGSKA (reference sequence). The CDR3 DNA sequence: TGCAGTGCCCCCAGGCAGGGGGAAGACGAGCAGTACTTC. This encodes CSAPRQGEDEQYF.

This clonotype came up many times. The CDR3 nucleotides read TGTGCCAGCAGTACCCTAGCGGGAGGGAACTACAATGAGCAGTTCTTC. Translation gives CASSTLAGGNYNEQFF. The J gene is TRBJ2-1, the V gene TRBV11-2, with 12 bases aligning to TRBD2. V shed 6 bases and J 3 bases; nucleotides not matched to a gene: 6. The CDR3 has 16 residues. In germline, CDR1 is SGHAT, CDR2 FQNNGV.

This clonotype was detected many times. V is TRBV5-6 and J is TRBJ2-5; D might be TRBD1 (6 bases). CDR1 and CDR2 (germline): SGHDT, YYEEEE. The CDR3 is 14 amino acids. The V gene lost 3 bases and the J gene lost 4 bases, with 13 bases spanning the gap. Here the CDR3 reads CASSYSGVGETQYF. DNA for the CDR3: TGTGCCAGCAGCTACTCAGGGGTAGGAGAGACCCAGTACTTC.

The chain employs TRBV7-2 and TRBJ2-6; possible D gene TRBD2, 5 bases. The length of the CDR3 is 19 residues. Germline CDR1 and CDR2: SGHTA and FQGNSA. Trimming removed 5 bases at V and 7 bases at J, with 27 bases between. The DNA for the CDR3 is TGTGCCAGCAGCCAAAACCCCCAAATGATGGCTAGCCAAGCCAACGTCCTGACTTTC. This codes for CASSQNPQMMASQANVLTF.

Concerning this clonotype: A read error may explain this, as a much larger clone is one base away. The genes are TRBV30 and TRBJ1-4; D unclear. Germline-derived CDR1 and CDR2 are GTSNPN and SVGIG (reference sequence). This CDR3 has 14 residues. With 4 bases removed from V and 12 bases from J, the gap between germline ends came to 21 bases. This CDR3 is CAWTNFGSDEELFF. Written as DNA, the CDR3 is TGTGCCTGGACCAATTTCGGGTCAGACGAAGAACTGTTTTTT.

This clonotype was counted many times. This chain connects TRBV10-3 to TRBJ2-3; D may be TRBD1 (6 bases). The CDR3 is made up of 15 amino acids. Trimming took 10 bases from V and 2 from J, leaving 19 bases between them. Germline V gene lookup returns CDR1 ENHRY and CDR2 SYGVKD. CDR3 sequence reads: CATLKGDFNTDTQYF. CDR3 DNA: TGTGCCACCTTAAAGGGGGATTTCAACACAGATACGCAGTATTTT.

The chain has TRBV6-1 and TRBJ2-1, with 13 bases lining up with TRBD2. This CDR3 has 17 residues. In germline, CDR1 is MNHNS, CDR2 SASEGT. The V gene end was trimmed by 4 bases and the J gene end by 6 bases; junction bases not matched to a gene: 9. CDR3 bases: TGTGCCAGCAGTGTTGGACAGTGGACTAGCGGGAGCAATGAGCAGTTCTTC. Its protein product is CASSVGQWTSGSNEQFF.

This clonotype was recorded a few times. J is TRBJ1-5 and V is TRBV19; 11 bases align to TRBD1. CDR3 size: 15 residues. V gave up 5 bases and J gave up 6 bases; unmatched junction bases: 6. Germline V gives CDR1 LNHDA, CDR2 SQIVND (reference sequence). DNA for the CDR3: TGTGCCAGTAGTCTCAGGACAGGGGGCAGTCAGCCCCAGCATTTT. Residues: CASSLRTGGSQPQHF.

This clonotype was counted ten times or more. This chain joins TRBV12-3 or TRBV12-4 and TRBJ2-5, with D unresolved. V dropped 6 bases and J dropped 4 bases, with 9 bases sitting between them. The CDR3 is 12 amino acids. The CDR3 DNA sequence: TGTGCCAGCAGCTACCCAGGAGAGACCCAGTACTTC. It encodes CASSYPGETQYF.

This clonotype was seen a handful of times. J is TRBJ2-7 and V is TRBV7-3; possible D gene TRBD1, 6 bases. Trimming removed 5 bases from V and 4 bases from J, with 15 bases in between. Looked up from germline, CDR1 is SGHTA and CDR2 is FQGTGA. The CDR3 has 14 residues. CDR3 DNA sequence: TGTGCCAGCAGCCCATCGGGACAAAATTACGAGCAGTACGTC. Translated: CASSPSGQNYEQYV.

This clonotype has only a few counts. The chain uses TRBV5-1 and TRBJ1-2; D is perhaps TRBD1 (6 bases). V was clipped by 4 bases and J by 5 bases, with 12 bases between them. This CDR3 is 13 amino acids long. CDR1 SGHRS and CDR2 YFSETQ come from the germline V gene. The CDR3 nucleotides read TGCGCCAGCAGCCCGGACAGTACGTATGGCTACACCTTC. Protein: CASSPDSTYGYTF.

In its sample, this clonotype was seen a few times. CDR3 residues: CASSPEVGGFYSPLHF. CDR3 coding DNA: TGTGCCAGCAGTCCCGAGGTAGGGGGCTTTTATTCACCCCTCCACTTT. J is TRBJ1-6 and V is TRBV27; 7 bases map to TRBD1. The CDR3 is 16 amino acids. Unmatched junction bases numbered 12, after V lost 5 bases and J lost 8 bases. Germline V gene lookup returns CDR1 MNHEY and CDR2 SMNVEV (reference sequence).

V gene TRBV27 combines with J gene TRBJ2-7; no reliable D call. The CDR3 loop spans 12 amino acids. Trimming cost V 5 bases and J 3 bases, with 8 bases left between them. Germline V lookup: CDR1 MNHEY, CDR2 SMNVEV (reference sequence). The DNA for the CDR3 is TGTGCCAGCAGTCCAAATAACTACGAGCAGTACTTC. This translates into CASSPNNYEQYF.

The rearrangement joins TRBV19 to TRBJ1-5; TRBD1 agrees at 10 bases. Germline CDR1 LNHDA, CDR2 SQIVND (reference sequence). This CDR3 is built from 16 residues. With 5 bases clipped from V and 6 bases from J, the junction kept 10 bases outside the gene matches. CDR3 region: CASSPRQGANPQPQHF. The CDR3 DNA reads as TGTGCCAGTAGTCCTAGACAGGGGGCCAATCCTCAGCCCCAGCATTTT.

This clonotype was counted at least ten times. The chain carries TRBV12-5 and TRBJ1-1; possibly TRBD1 for D (5 bases). The CDR3 has 14 amino acids. The germline V gene has CDR1 LGHNT and CDR2 FRNRAP. The V gene lost 7 bases and the J gene lost 8 bases, with 20 bases spanning the gap. CDR3 nucleotides: TGTGCTAGTGCTATTGGGCAGGGAAGGGAGGAAGCTTTCTTT. Its translation is CASAIGQGREEAFF.

On this clonotype itself: This sequence may be a read error, since a much larger clone differs from it by one base. J is TRBJ1-1 and V is TRBV7-2; D gene unclear. V gave up 2 bases and J gave up 5 bases, with 15 bases separating them. Looked up from germline, CDR1 is SGHTA and CDR2 is FQGNSA. This CDR3 has 15 amino acids. This chain's CDR3 is CASSLSATLGTEAFF. The CDR3 DNA reads as TGTGCCAGCAGCTTATCGGCGACGCTGGGGACTGAAGCTTTCTTT. The variable domain in full, completed from reference TRBV7-2 and TRBJ1-1, reads GAGVSQSPSNKVTEKGKDVELRCDPISGHTALYWYRQSLGQGLEFLIYFQGNSAPDKSGLPSDRFSAERTGGSVSTLTIQRTQQEDSAVYLCASSLSATLGTEAFFGQGTRLTVV.